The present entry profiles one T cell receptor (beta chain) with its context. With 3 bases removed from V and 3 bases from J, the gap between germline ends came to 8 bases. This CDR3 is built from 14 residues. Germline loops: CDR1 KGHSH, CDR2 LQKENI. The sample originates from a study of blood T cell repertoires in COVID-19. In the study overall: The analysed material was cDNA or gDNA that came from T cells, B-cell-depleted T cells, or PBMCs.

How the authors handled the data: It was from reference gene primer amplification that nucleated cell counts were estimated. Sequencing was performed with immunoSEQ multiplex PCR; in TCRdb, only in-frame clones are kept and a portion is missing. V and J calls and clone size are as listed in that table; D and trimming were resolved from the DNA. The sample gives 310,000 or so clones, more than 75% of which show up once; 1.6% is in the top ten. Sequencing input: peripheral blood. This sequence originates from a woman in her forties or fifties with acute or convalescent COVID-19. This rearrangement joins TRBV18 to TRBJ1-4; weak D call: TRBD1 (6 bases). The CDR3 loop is CASSPDRANEKLFF. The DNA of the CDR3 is TGTGCCAGCTCACCGGACAGAGCTAATGAAAAACTGTTTTTT.